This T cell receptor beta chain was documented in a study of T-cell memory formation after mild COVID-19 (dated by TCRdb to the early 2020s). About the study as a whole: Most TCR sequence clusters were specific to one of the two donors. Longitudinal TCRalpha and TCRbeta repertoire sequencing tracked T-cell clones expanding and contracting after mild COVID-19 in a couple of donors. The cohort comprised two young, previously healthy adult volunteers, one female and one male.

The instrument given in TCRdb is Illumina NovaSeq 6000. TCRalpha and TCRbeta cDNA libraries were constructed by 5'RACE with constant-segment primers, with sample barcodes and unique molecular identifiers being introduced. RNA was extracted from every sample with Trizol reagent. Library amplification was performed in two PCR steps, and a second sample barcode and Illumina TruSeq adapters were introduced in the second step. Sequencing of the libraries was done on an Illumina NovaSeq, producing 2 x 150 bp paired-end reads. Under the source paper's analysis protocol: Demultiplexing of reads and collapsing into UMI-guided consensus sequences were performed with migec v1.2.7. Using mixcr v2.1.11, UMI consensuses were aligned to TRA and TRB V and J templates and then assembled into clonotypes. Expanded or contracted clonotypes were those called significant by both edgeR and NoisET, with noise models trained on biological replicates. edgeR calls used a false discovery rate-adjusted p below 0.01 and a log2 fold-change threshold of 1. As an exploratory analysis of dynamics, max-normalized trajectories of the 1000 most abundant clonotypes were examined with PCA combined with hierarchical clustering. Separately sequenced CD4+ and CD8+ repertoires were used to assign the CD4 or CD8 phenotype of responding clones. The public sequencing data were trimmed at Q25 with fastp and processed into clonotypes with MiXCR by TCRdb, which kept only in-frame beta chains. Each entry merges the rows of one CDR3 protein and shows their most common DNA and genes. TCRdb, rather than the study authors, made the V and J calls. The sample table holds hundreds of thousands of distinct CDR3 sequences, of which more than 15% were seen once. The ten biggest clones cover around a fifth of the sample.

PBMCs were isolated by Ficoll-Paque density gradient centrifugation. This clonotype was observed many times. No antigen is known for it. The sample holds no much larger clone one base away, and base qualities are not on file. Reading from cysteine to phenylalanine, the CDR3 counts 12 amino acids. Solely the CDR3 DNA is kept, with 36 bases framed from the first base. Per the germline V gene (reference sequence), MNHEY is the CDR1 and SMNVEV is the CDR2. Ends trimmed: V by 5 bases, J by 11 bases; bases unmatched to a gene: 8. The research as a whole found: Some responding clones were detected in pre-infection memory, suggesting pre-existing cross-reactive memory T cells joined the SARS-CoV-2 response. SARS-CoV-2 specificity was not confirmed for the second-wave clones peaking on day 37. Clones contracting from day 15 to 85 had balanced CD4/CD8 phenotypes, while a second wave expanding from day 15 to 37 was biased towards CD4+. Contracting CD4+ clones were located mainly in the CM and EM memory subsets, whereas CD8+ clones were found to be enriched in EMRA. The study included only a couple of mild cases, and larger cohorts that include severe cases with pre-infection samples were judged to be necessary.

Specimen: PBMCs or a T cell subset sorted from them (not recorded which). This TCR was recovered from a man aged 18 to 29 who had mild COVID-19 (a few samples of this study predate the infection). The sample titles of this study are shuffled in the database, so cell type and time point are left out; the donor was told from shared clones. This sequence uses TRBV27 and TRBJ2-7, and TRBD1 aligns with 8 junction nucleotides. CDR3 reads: CASSHGQGTEYF. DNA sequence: TGTGCCAGCAGTCACGGACAGGGTACCGAGTACTTC.